The present TCR beta chain was sequenced within a study of blood T cells in healthy people across ages. This clonotype has a handful of counts. Per-sample yields of isolated PBMCs were at least 6.5 million. Extraction yielded at least 6 micrograms of total RNA per sample. V lost 0 bases and J 4 bases, leaving 12 bases between the germline ends. There are 14 residues in the CDR3. The germline gives CDR1 DFQATT, CDR2 SNEGSKA (reference sequence). Primed by a sample-barcoded 5' primer and a J-beta primer mix, a second PCR proceeded for about 7 to 11 cycles. TCRdb recomputed calls from the 5' RACE reads with MiXCR, one row per CDR3 protein. In the table there are 550,000 to 750,000 distinct CDR3 sequences, about 21% of which are singletons.

The receptor was isolated from a man aged 65 to 79 in good health. Sequenced material: blood. The chain uses TRBV20-1 and TRBJ2-5; tentative D call: TRBD2 (6 bases). The CDR3 protein is CSARDSGLRETQYF. CDR3 coding DNA: TGCAGTGCTAGAGATTCGGGACTCAGAGAGACCCAGTACTTC.